This T cell receptor beta chain derives from a study of cytomegalovirus exposure and HLA in healthy donors. V was cut by 5 bases and J by 0 bases, with 17 bases left in between. Germline loops: CDR1 LNHDA, CDR2 SQIVND (reference sequence). There are 18 residues in the CDR3. Study-wide findings and caveats: The investigators catalogued 150 to 200 TCR beta chains as cytomegalovirus-associated. Three CMV-associated chains proved CMV antigen-specific in vitro. CMV serostatus was the only immune exposure information that was available. The productive fraction for most TCR beta V segments was about 87% or about 30% in an earlier analysis.

About this clone itself: The antigen remains unidentified.

Researchers ran the PCR with 60 Vbeta and 13 Jbeta primers. The data were produced by immunoSEQ multiplex PCR, yet TCRdb's version contains in-frame clones alone and is incomplete. The sample yields 83,000 or so clones, approximately 72% seen once. This clonotype was obtained from a man between 25 and 39 years old in good health and CMV-seropositive. The rearrangement joins TRBV19 to TRBJ1-6; D remains ambiguous. The sample comprised PBMCs. The CDR3 DNA reads TGTGCCAGTAGTTCGGTTGGGCACTCAAGCTCCTATAATTCACCCCTCCACTTT. It codes for CASSSVGHSSSYNSPLHF. The complete variable domain, with remaining parts taken from reference TRBV19 and TRBJ1-6, reads DGGITQSPKYLFRKEGQNVTLSCEQNLNHDAMYWYRQDPGQGLRLIYYSQIVNDFQKGDIAEGYSVSREKKESFPLTVTSAQKNPTAFYLCASSSVGHSSSYNSPLHFGNGTRLTVT.